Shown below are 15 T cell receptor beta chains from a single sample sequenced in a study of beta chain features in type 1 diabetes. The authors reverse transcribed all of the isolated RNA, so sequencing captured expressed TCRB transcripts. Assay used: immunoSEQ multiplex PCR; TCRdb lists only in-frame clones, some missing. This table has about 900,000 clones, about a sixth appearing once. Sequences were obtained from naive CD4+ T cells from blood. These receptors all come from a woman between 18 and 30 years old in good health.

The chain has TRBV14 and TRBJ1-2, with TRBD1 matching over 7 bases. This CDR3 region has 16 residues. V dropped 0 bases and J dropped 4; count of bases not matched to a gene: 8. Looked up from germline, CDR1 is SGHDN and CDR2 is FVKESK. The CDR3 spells CASSQDEGARGYGYTF. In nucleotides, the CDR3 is TGTGCCAGCAGCCAAGACGAGGGGGCGCGGGGCTATGGCTACACCTTC.

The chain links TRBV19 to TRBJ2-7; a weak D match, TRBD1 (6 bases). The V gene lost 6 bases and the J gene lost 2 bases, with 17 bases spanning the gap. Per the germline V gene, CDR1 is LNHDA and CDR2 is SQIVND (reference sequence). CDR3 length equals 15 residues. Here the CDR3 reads CASREAGETPYEQYF. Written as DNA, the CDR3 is TGTGCCAGTAGAGAAGCAGGGGAAACCCCCTACGAGCAGTACTTC.

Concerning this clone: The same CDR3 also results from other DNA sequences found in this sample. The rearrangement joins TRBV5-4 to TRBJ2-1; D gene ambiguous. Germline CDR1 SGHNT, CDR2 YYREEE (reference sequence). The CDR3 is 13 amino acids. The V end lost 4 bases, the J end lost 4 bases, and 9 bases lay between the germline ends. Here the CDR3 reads CASSPGPYNEQFF. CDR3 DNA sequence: TGTGCCAGCAGCCCGGGCCCTTACAATGAGCAGTTCTTC.

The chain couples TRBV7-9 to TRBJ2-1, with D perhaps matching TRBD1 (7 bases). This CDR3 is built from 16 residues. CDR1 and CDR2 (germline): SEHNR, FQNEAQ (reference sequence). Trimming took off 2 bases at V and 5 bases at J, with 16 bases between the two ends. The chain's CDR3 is CASSLRLGGGNNEQFF. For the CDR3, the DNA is TGTGCCAGCAGCTTACGTCTAGGGGGCGGGAACAATGAGCAGTTCTTC.

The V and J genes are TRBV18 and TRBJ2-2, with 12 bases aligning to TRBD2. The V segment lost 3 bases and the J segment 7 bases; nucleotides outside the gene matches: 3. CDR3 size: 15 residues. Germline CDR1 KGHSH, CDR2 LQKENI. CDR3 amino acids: CASSPTSGSIGELFF. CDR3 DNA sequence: TGTGCCAGCTCACCGACTAGCGGGAGTATCGGGGAGCTGTTTTTT.

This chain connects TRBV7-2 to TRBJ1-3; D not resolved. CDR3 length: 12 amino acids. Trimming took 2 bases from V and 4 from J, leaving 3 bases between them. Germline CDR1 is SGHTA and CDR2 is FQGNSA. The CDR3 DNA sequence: TGTGCCAGCAGCTTACAGGGAAACACCATATATTTT. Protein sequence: CASSLQGNTIYF.

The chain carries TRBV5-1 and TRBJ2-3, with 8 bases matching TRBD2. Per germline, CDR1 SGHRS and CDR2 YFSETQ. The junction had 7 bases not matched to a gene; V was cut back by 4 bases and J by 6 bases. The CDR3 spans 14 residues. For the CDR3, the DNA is TGCGCCAGCAGCATAGGACTAGCTGAGGATACGCAGTATTTT. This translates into CASSIGLAEDTQYF.

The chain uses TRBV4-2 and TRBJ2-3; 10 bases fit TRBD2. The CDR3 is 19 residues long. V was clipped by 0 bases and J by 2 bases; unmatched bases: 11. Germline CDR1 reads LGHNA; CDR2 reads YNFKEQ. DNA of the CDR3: TGTGCCAGCAGCCAAGACCCCCAACTAGCGGGATTTAACACAGATACGCAGTATTTT. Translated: CASSQDPQLAGFNTDTQYF.

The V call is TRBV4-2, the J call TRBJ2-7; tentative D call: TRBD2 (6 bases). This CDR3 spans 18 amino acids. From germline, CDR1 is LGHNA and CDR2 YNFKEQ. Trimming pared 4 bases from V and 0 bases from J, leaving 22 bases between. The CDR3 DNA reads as TGTGCCAGCAGCCCGACCCTGGGAGGCGGGACCCACTCCTACGAGCAGTACTTC. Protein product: CASSPTLGGGTHSYEQYF.

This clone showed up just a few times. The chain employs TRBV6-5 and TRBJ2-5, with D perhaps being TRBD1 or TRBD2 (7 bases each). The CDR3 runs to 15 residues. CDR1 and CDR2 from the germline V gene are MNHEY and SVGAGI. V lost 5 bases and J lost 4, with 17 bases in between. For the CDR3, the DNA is TGTGCCAGCAGTCCCAGGGGCAGGGGGGGAGAGACCCAGTACTTC. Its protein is CASSPRGRGGETQYF.

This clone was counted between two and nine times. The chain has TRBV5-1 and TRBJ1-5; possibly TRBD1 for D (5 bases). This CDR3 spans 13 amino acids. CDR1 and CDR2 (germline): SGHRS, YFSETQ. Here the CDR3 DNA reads TGCCCGGGACTATTCGGCCACAGTCAGCCCCAGCATTTT. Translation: CPGLFGHSQPQHF.

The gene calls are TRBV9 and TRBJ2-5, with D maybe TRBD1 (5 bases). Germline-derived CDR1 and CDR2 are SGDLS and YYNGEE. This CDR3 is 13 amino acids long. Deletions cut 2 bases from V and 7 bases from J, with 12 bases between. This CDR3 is CASSVDSEVTQYF. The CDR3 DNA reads TGTGCCAGCAGCGTTGACAGTGAGGTGACCCAGTACTTC.

The CDR3 region has the DNA TGCGCCAGCAGCCAAGTCCAGGGACGTGGCTACACCTTC. This translates into CASSQVQGRGYTF. The rearrangement uses TRBV4-1 and TRBJ1-2, with D possibly matching TRBD1 (5 bases). Trimming cost V 1 base and J 7 bases, with 10 bases left between them. Germline lookup yields CDR1 MGHRA and CDR2 YSYEKL. The CDR3 loop spans 13 amino acids.

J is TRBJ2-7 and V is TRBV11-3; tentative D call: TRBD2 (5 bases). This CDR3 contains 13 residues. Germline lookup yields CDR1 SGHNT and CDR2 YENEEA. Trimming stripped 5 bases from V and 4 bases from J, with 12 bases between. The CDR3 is CASSRSREYEQYF. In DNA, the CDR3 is TGTGCCAGCAGCCGGTCGAGGGAATACGAGCAGTACTTC.

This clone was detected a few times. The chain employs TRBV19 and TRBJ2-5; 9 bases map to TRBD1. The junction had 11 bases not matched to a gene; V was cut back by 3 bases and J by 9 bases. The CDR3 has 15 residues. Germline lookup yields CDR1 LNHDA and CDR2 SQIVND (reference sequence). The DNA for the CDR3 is TGTGCCAGTAGTATCGGGACAGGGCTTGGTTCGTCCCAGTACTTC. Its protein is CASSIGTGLGSSQYF. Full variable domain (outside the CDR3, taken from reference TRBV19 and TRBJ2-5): DGGITQSPKYLFRKEGQNVTLSCEQNLNHDAMYWYRQDPGQGLRLIYYSQIVNDFQKGDIAEGYSVSREKKESFPLTVTSAQKNPTAFYLCASSIGTGLGSSQYFGPGTRLLVL.